These 10 T cell receptor beta chains were all obtained from the same sample, sequenced in a study of technical replicates of blood from several donors. Clones were sequenced by immunoSEQ multiplex PCR, and TCRdb holds only the in-frame ones, with some missing. There are approximately 50,000 clones in the sample; roughly 94% occur only once, and 0.2% to 0.25% lies in the top ten. What was sequenced was T cells isolated from PBMCs. Source of these receptors: a human donor in good health.

This rearrangement joins TRBV7-9 to TRBJ1-2; D is possibly TRBD1 (6 bases). The CDR3 is made up of 15 amino acids. The V gene's germline CDR1 is SEHNR and CDR2 FQNEAQ (reference sequence). The germline V and J ends were trimmed by 4 bases and 2 bases, with 14 bases remaining between them. The CDR3 bases are TGTGCCAGCAGCTCCCTACAGGGTAAAAACTATGGCTACACCTTC. Amino acids: CASSSLQGKNYGYTF. The complete variable domain, with remaining parts taken from reference TRBV7-9 and TRBJ1-2, reads DTGVSQNPRHKITKRGQNVTFRCDPISEHNRLYWYRQTLGQGPEFLTYFQNEAQLEKSRLLSDRFSAERPKGSFSTLEIQRTEQGDSAMYLCASSSLQGKNYGYTFGSGTRLTVV.

V usage is TRBV7-3 and J usage is TRBJ1-6; 8 positions match TRBD1. Germline CDR1 SGHTA, CDR2 FQGTGA. The length of the CDR3 is 15 residues. After removal of 5 bases from V and 10 bases from J, the junction contained 10 bases not matched to a gene. CDR3 loop: CASSLDRADRSPLHF. The CDR3 bases are TGTGCCAGCAGCCTGGACAGGGCGGACCGATCACCCCTCCACTTT.

This chain links TRBV5-4 with TRBJ2-5, with 15 bases identical to TRBD2. CDR3 length equals 18 residues. The junction had 8 bases not matched to a gene; V was cut back by 4 bases and J by 1 base. Germline-derived CDR1 and CDR2 are SGHNT and YYREEE (reference sequence). The CDR3 nucleotides are TGTGCCAGCAGCCAAGGGACTAGCGGGAGGATCACCCAAGAGACCCAGTACTTC. This encodes CASSQGTSGRITQETQYF.

The chain has TRBV5-1 and TRBJ1-1; 7 nucleotides line up with TRBD1. From germline, CDR1 is SGHRS and CDR2 YFSETQ. The CDR3 contains 14 residues. The V and J ends lost 2 bases and 0 bases, in that order; junction bases with no gene match: 1. Here the CDR3 reads CASSFDRVNTEAFF. CDR3 nucleotide sequence: TGCGCCAGCAGCTTCGACAGGGTGAACACTGAAGCTTTCTTT.

The chain joins TRBV5-1 to TRBJ1-2; 10 bases fit TRBD1. With 3 bases clipped from V and 5 bases from J, the junction kept 10 bases outside the gene matches. The CDR3 runs to 16 residues. Germline V gene lookup returns CDR1 SGHRS and CDR2 YFSETQ. CDR3 amino acids: CASSSQSWTGGYGYTF. CDR3 in DNA: TGCGCCAGCAGCTCTCAATCGTGGACAGGGGGGTATGGCTACACCTTC.

The table lists this clone with a count of one. This chain joins TRBV5-1 and TRBJ2-7, with 10 bases fitting TRBD1. Per the germline V gene, CDR1 is SGHRS and CDR2 is YFSETQ. This CDR3 has 15 amino acids. V was clipped by 8 bases and J by 2 bases; unmatched bases: 10. CDR3 sequence: CASTSGQGGTYEQYF. DNA for the CDR3: TGCGCCAGTACTAGCGGACAGGGGGGAACCTACGAGCAGTACTTC.

V usage is TRBV5-4 and J usage is TRBJ2-3, with D possibly TRBD2 on 5 matching bases. The CDR3 extends over 12 amino acids. The germline V and J ends were trimmed by 9 bases and 1 base, with 9 bases remaining between them. The germline CDR1 and CDR2 sequences are SGHNT and YYREEE (reference sequence). This chain's CDR3 is CATRRGTDTQYF. CDR3 sequence (DNA): TGTGCCACTCGGCGGGGCACAGATACGCAGTATTTT.

This clone has a handful of counts. The chain has TRBV15 and TRBJ1-1, with TRBD1 identical over 7 bases. Germline V gives CDR1 LNHNV, CDR2 YYDKDF (reference sequence). The CDR3 is 15 residues long. Unmatched junction bases numbered 7, after V lost 0 bases and J lost 6 bases. CDR3 nucleotides: TGTGCCACCAGCAGAGACCTGCGTACAGGGGCTGAAGCTTTCTTT. It specifies CATSRDLRTGAEAFF.

This sequence joins TRBV6-5 and TRBJ1-5; TRBD1 might be the D (5 bases). The V end lost 10 bases, the J end lost 7 bases, and 20 bases lay between the germline ends. The germline V gene has CDR1 MNHEY and CDR2 SVGAGI. CDR3 length equals 14 residues. The chain's CDR3 is CATARAGQYQPQHF. Here the CDR3 DNA reads TGTGCCACCGCTCGGGCCGGACAATACCAGCCCCAGCATTTT.

Remarks on this clone: Compared with germline, one end of the junction differs, possibly owing to a read error. In the same sample, other DNA sequences code for this CDR3. This chain links TRBV11-3 with TRBJ1-1; D not certain. CDR3 length equals 13 residues. Germline V lookup: CDR1 SGHNT, CDR2 YENEEA. CDR3: CASSLNFGEKAFF. The CDR3 DNA reads TGTGCCAGCAGCTTAAATTTTGGGGAGAAAGCCTTCTTT.